This TCR beta chain was found in a study of shared clonotypes between healthy human individuals. Study overall: Aged between 18 and 49, the donors were two women and three men.

Concerning this clone itself: Its specificity is not known.

Study-level results: Only blood was sampled, and tissue TCR repertoires likely differ from blood ones.

Profiling relied on immunoSEQ multiplex PCR, and the TCRdb table lists in-frame clones only, not all of them. The data show over 950,000 clones, approximately 77% seen once. Donors included only healthy HIV-negative adults lacking recent acute infections or vaccinations. The TCR comes from a man between 18 and 35 years old in good health. Some clones in this sample may be carry-over from other donors' samples. The sequenced sample consisted of memory CD4+ T cells from PBMCs. The subset here: CD45RA-negative fraction.

Written as DNA, the CDR3 is TGTGCCAGCAGCCTTTTCCTTGACCACGAGCAGTACTTC. Translating it yields CASSLFLDHEQYF. This sequence joins TRBV5-8 and TRBJ2-7; D not resolved. V was pared by 4 bases and J by 5 bases, with 13 bases between. CDR3 length: 13 amino acids. Germline values: CDR1 SGHTS, CDR2 YDEGEE.